This entry features one T cell receptor (beta chain) sequence. Produced via immunoSEQ multiplex PCR; TCRdb's table is partial and in-frame only. In the table there are roughly 84,000 clones, over 70% of which are singletons. These data are taken from a study of blood T cell repertoires in COVID-19. V lost 1 base and J 6 bases, leaving 12 bases between the germline ends. The CDR3 extends over 14 amino acids. The germline gives CDR1 MDHEN, CDR2 SYDVKM. This chain links TRBV28 with TRBJ2-5, with D possibly TRBD2 on 6 matching bases. Input material: peripheral blood. The source of this sequence is a woman aged 40 to 50 with active or convalescent COVID-19. CDR3 in DNA: TGTGCCAGCAGTTTATCCCGGCGGGGACAGACCCAGTACTTC. Translating gives CASSLSRRGQTQYF.